The clone carrying this TCR beta chain has just a few counts. The data belong to a study of blood T cell repertoires in COVID-19. The wider study: Acute and convalescent COVID-19 specimens originated in the United States, Italy and Spain. The cDNA or gDNA used as material had been derived from T cells, B-cell-depleted T cells, or PBMCs.

The V segment lost 4 bases and the J segment 8 bases; nucleotides outside the gene matches: 8. CDR3 length: 14 amino acids. Looked up from germline, CDR1 is SGHNT and CDR2 is YYREEE (reference sequence). Under the authors' procedure: Amplifying reference gene primers gave estimates of nucleated cell counts. Using immunoSEQ multiplex PCR, the repertoire was profiled, and TCRdb retains in-frame clones only, with some absent. V and J calls and clone size come straight from that table; D and trimming were deduced from the DNA. The sample records more than 25,000 clones, roughly 80% being singletons. This rearrangement joins TRBV5-4 to TRBJ2-1; 8 nucleotides match TRBD2. Source material: peripheral blood. The receptor's source is a man aged 50 to 59 with active or convalescent COVID-19. The CDR3 loop is CASSSSGIRDEQFF. The CDR3 DNA is TGTGCCAGCAGCAGTAGCGGGATTCGGGATGAGCAGTTCTTC.